The sequence of this T cell receptor beta chain was determined in a study of OX40 agonist ivuxolimab in advanced cancers. Study observations and caveats: The study did not work out the antigen specificity of the expanded peripheral T cells. Fewer expanded clones were found on average in CD4+ than in CD8+ T cells.

Sequencing was performed with immunoSEQ multiplex PCR; in TCRdb, only in-frame clones are kept and a portion is missing. This table has just over 90,000 clones, roughly 94% appearing once. Trimming left V 3 bases short and J 3 bases short, with 11 bases between. Germline-derived CDR1 and CDR2 are LNHDA and SQIVND (reference sequence). The CDR3 is 15 amino acids. On this clone itself: Antigen specificity is unknown.

The V and J genes are TRBV19 and TRBJ2-2; D ambiguous. This TCR came from an adult with an advanced solid tumor such as melanoma, head and neck, liver or kidney cancer. The sequencing used CD4+ or CD8+ T cells sorted from blood, collected in a trial of the OX40 agonist ivuxolimab. Here the CDR3 DNA reads TGTGCCAGTAGTATGCAAATTCTCCACACCGGGGAGCTGTTTTTT. Translating gives CASSMQILHTGELFF.